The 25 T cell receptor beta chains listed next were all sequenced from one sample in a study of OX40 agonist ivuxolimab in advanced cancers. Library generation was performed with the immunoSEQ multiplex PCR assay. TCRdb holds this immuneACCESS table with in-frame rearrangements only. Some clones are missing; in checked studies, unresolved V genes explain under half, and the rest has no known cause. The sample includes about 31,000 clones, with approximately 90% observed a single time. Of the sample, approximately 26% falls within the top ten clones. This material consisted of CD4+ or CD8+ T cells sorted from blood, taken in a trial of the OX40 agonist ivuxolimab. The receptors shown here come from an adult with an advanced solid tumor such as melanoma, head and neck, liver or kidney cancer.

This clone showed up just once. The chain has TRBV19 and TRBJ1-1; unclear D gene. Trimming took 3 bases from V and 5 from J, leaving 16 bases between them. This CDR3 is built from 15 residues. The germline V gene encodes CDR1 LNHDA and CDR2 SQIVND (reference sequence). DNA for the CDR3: TGTGCCAGTAGTATTGCCGGCCTCCTGATAACTGAAGCTTTCTTT. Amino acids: CASSIAGLLITEAFF.

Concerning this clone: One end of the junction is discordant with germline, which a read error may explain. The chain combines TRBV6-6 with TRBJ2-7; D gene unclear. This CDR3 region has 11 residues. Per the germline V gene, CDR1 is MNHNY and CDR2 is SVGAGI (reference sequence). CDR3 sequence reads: CGAGLGYEQYF. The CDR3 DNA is TGCGGAGCCGGGTTGGGCTACGAGCAGTACTTC.

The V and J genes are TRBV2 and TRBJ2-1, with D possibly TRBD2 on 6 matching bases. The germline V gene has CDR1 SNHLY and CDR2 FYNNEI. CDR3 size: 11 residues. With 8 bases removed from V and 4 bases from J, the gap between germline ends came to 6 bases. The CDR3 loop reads CASREYNEQFF. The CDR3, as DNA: TGTGCCAGCCGGGAGTACAATGAGCAGTTCTTC.

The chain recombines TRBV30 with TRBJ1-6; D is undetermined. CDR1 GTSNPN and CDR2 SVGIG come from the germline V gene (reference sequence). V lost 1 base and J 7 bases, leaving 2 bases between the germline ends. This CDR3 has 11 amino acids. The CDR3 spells CAWSGNSPLHF. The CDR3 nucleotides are TGTGCCTGGAGTGGGAATTCACCCCTCCACTTT. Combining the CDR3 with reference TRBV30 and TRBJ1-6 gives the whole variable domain SQTIHQWPATLVQPVGSPLSLECTVEGTSNPNLYWYRQAAGRGLQLLFYSVGIGQISSEVPQNLSASRPQDRQFILSSKKLLLSDSGFYLCAWSGNSPLHFGNGTRLTVT.

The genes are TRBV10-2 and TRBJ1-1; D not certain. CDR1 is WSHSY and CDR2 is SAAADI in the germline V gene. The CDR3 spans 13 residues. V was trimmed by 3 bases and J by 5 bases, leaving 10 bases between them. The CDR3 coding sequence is TGCGCCAGCAGTGATGAGTGGGGAACTGAAGCTTTCTTT. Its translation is CASSDEWGTEAFF.

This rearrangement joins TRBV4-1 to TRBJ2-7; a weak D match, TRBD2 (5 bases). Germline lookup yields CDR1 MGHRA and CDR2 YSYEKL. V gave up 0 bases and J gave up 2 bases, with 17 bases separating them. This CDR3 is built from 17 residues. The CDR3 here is CASSQESGWDPPYEQYF. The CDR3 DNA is TGCGCCAGCAGCCAAGAGTCGGGATGGGATCCCCCCTACGAGCAGTACTTC.

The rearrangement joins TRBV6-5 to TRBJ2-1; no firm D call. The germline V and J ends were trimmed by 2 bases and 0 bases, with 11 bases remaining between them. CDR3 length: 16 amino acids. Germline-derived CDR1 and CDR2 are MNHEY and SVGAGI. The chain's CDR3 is CASSYIPGSSYNEQFF. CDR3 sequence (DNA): TGTGCCAGCAGTTACATACCAGGAAGCTCCTACAATGAGCAGTTCTTC.

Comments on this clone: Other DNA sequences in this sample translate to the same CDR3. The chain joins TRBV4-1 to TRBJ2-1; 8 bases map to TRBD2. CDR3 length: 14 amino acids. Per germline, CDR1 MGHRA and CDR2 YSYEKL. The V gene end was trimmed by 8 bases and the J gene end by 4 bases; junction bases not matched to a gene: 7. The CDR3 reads CASPAGGLYNEQFF. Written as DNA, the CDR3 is TGCGCCAGCCCTGCGGGGGGACTATACAATGAGCAGTTCTTC.

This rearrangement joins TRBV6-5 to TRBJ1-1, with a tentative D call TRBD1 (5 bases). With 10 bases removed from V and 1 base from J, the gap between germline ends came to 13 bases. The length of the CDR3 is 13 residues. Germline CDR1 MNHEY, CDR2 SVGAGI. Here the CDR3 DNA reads TGTGCCACCGGGACGAACGAGAACACTGAAGCTTTCTTT. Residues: CATGTNENTEAFF.

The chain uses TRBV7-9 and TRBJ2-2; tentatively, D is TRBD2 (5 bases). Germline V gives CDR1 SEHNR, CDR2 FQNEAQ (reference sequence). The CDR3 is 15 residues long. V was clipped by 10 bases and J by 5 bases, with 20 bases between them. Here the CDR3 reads CATTYPGKATGELFF. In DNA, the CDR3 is TGTGCCACTACCTACCCGGGAAAGGCGACCGGGGAGCTGTTTTTT.

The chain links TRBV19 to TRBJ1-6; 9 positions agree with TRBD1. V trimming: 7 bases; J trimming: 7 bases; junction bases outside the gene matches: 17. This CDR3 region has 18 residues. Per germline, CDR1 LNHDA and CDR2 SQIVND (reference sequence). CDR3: CASTPGQGMERWNSPLHF. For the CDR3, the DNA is TGTGCCAGTACACCGGGACAGGGTATGGAGAGGTGGAATTCACCCCTCCACTTT.

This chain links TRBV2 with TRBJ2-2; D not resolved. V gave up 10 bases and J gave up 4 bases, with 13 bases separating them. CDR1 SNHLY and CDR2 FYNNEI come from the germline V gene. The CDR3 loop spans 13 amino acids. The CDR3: CANTGPGTGELFF. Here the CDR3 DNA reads TGTGCCAACACCGGACCGGGCACCGGGGAGCTGTTTTTT.

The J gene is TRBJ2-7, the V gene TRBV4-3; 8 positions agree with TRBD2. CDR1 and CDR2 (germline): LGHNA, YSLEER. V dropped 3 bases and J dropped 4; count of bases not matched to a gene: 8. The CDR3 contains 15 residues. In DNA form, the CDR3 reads TGCGCCAGCAGCCAGTTCCACGGGGGGGGGTACGAGCAGTACTTC. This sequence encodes CASSQFHGGGYEQYF.

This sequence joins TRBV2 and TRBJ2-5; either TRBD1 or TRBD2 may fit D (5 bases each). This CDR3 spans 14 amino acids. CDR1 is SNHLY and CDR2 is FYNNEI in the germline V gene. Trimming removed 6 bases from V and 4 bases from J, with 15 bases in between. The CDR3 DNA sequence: TGTGCCAGCAGCCTTAGAGGGGAGAGAGAGACCCAGTACTTC. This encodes CASSLRGERETQYF.

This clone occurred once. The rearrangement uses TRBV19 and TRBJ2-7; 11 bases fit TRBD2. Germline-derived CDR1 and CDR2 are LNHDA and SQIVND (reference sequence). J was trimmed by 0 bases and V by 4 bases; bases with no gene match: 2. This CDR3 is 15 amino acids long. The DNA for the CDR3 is TGTGCCAGTAGTAATCTAGCGGGAGGCTCCTACGAGCAGTACTTC. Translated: CASSNLAGGSYEQYF.

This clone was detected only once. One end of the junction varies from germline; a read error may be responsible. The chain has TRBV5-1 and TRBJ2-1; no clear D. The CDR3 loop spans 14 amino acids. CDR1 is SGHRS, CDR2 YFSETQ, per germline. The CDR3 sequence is CASTLIPADNEQFF. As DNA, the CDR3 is TGCGCCAGCACCTTGATTCCCGCGGACAATGAGCAGTTCTTC.

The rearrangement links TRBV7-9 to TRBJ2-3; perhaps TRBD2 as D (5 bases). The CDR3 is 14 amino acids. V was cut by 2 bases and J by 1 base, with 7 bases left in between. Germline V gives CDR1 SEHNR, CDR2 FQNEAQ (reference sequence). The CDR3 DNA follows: TGTGCCAGCAGCTTATTGGGAGGCACAGATACGCAGTATTTT. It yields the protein CASSLLGGTDTQYF.

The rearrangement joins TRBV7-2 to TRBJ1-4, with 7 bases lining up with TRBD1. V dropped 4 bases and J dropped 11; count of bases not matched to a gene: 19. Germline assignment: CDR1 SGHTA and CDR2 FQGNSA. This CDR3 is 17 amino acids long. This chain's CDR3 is CASSSYRGGYDGQKLFF. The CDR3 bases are TGTGCCAGCAGCTCCTACAGGGGAGGTTATGACGGGCAGAAACTGTTTTTT. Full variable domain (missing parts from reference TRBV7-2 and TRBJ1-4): GAGVSQSPSNKVTEKGKDVELRCDPISGHTALYWYRQSLGQGLEFLIYFQGNSAPDKSGLPSDRFSAERTGGSVSTLTIQRTQQEDSAVYLCASSSYRGGYDGQKLFFGSGTQLSVL.

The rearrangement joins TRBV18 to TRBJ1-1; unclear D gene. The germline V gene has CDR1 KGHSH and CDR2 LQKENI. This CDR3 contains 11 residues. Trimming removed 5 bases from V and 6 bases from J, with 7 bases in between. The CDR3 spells CASSDDAEAFF. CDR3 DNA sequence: TGTGCCAGCTCAGACGACGCTGAAGCTTTCTTT.

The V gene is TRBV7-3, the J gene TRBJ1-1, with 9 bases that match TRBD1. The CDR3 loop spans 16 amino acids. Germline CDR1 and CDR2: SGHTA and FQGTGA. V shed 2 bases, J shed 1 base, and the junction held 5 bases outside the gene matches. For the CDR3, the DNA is TGTGCCAGCAGCTTAGGGACAGGGCCGGGGAACACTGAAGCTTTCTTT. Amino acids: CASSLGTGPGNTEAFF. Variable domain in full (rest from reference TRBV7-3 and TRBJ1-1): GAGVSQTPSNKVTEKGKYVELRCDPISGHTALYWYRQSLGQGPEFLIYFQGTGAADDSGLPNDRFFAVRPEGSVSTLKIQRTERGDSAVYLCASSLGTGPGNTEAFFGQGTRLTVV.

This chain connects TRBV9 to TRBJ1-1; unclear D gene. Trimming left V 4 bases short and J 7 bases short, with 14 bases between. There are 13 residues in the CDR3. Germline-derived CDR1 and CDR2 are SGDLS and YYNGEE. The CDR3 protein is CASSFDGSGEAFF. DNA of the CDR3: TGTGCCAGCAGCTTTGACGGGTCCGGTGAAGCTTTCTTT.

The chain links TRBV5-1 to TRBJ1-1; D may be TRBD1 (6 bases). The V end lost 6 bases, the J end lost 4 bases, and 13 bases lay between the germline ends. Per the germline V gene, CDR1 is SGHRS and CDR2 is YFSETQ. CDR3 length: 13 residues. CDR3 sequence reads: CASTKQGITEAFF. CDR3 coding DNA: TGCGCCAGCACTAAACAGGGAATCACTGAAGCTTTCTTT.

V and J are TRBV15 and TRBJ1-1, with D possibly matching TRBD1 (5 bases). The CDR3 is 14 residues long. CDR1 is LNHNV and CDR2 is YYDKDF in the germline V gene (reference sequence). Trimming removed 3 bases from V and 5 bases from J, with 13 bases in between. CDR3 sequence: CATSRDRGGTEAFF. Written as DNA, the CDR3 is TGTGCCACCAGCAGGGACCGGGGGGGGACTGAAGCTTTCTTT.

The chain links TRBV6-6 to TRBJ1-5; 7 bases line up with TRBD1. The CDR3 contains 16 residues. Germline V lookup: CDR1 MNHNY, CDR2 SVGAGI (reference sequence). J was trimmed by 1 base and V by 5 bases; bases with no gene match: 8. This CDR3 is CASSVQGIGSNQPQHF. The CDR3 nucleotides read TGTGCCAGCAGTGTACAGGGGATTGGAAGCAATCAGCCCCAGCATTTT.

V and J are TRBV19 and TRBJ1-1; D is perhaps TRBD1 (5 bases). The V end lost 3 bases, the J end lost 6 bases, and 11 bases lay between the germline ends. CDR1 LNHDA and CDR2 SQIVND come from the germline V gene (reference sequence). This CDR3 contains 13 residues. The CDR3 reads CASSILGASEAFF. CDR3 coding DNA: TGTGCCAGTAGTATTCTTGGGGCGTCTGAAGCTTTCTTT.